The 9 T cell receptor beta chains reported below all come from one sample, sequenced in a study of T cells in localized non-small cell lung cancer. Measured with immunoSEQ multiplex PCR; TCRdb has only the in-frame clones, and not every one. The sample lists tens of thousands of clones; 86% were seen once. Specimen: peripheral blood mononuclear cells, collected before any cancer treatment. These receptors were collected from a male donor older than 55 with stage II lung adenocarcinoma.

This clone has just a few counts. The sample holds other DNA sequences that translate to the same CDR3. This chain connects TRBV7-2 to TRBJ1-1, with 9 bases lining up with TRBD1. The germline V gene encodes CDR1 SGHTA and CDR2 FQGNSA. V gave up 5 bases and J gave up 0 bases; unmatched junction bases: 4. The CDR3 sequence is 15 residues long. The CDR3 protein is CASSPQGAVNTEAFF. The DNA for the CDR3 is TGTGCCAGCAGCCCACAGGGGGCGGTGAACACTGAAGCTTTCTTT.

DNA for the CDR3: TGTGCCAGCAGCTTGGGGACAGGGGTCCTCTACGAGCAGTACTTC. It codes for CASSLGTGVLYEQYF. The V and J genes are TRBV5-4 and TRBJ2-7; 9 bases are a match to TRBD1. The CDR3 is made up of 15 amino acids. Germline CDR1 and CDR2: SGHNT and YYREEE (reference sequence). V shed 0 bases, J shed 3 bases, and the junction held 4 bases outside the gene matches.

This clone was seen just once. The chain uses TRBV5-1 and TRBJ2-1, with 8 bases matching TRBD2. Looked up from germline, CDR1 is SGHRS and CDR2 is YFSETQ. The CDR3 sequence is 19 residues long. V was clipped by 4 bases and J by 0 bases; unmatched bases: 15. This CDR3 reads CASSIGLFPGTSSYNEQFF. The CDR3 DNA reads TGCGCCAGCAGCATCGGACTTTTCCCCGGGACTAGCTCCTACAATGAGCAGTTCTTC.

The gene calls are TRBV20-1 and TRBJ2-1; no clear D gene. Germline V gene lookup returns CDR1 DFQATT and CDR2 SNEGSKA (reference sequence). The CDR3 sequence is 11 residues long. Deletions cut 0 bases from V and 7 bases from J, with 4 bases between. CDR3 sequence: CSARDSNEQFF. CDR3 DNA: TGCAGTGCTAGAGATTCAAATGAGCAGTTCTTC.

The V gene is TRBV27, the J gene TRBJ2-1; D is possibly TRBD1 or TRBD2 (6 bases each). Per the germline V gene, CDR1 is MNHEY and CDR2 is SMNVEV (reference sequence). V was trimmed by 6 bases and J by 7 bases, leaving 16 bases between them. The CDR3 extends over 14 amino acids. CDR3 nucleotide sequence: TGTGCCAGCAGGAGGGGGGCGCCCCTGAATGAGCAGTTCTTC. Residues: CASRRGAPLNEQFF.

The rearrangement joins TRBV5-1 to TRBJ2-1; 10 nucleotides align to TRBD2. Looked up from germline, CDR1 is SGHRS and CDR2 is YFSETQ. The CDR3 length is 15 residues. The V segment lost 2 bases and the J segment 5 bases; nucleotides outside the gene matches: 4. The CDR3 DNA follows: TGCGCCAGCAGCTTTCTAGCGGGAGCGGACAATGAGCAGTTCTTC. The encoded protein is CASSFLAGADNEQFF.

This rearrangement joins TRBV19 to TRBJ1-1; 8 positions match TRBD1. The CDR3 runs 15 residues. Germline loops: CDR1 LNHDA, CDR2 SQIVND (reference sequence). With V trimmed by 5 bases and J by 3 bases, 8 bases remained unmatched. CDR3 coding DNA: TGTGCCAGTAGTGGAGACAGGGGTTCGGACACTGAAGCTTTCTTT. Its protein is CASSGDRGSDTEAFF.

This clone was detected once. The chain links TRBV21-1 to TRBJ2-3; the table's D call of TRBD1 was not tested on the DNA. TRBV21-1 is a pseudogene locus. CDR3 size: 15 residues. In DNA, the CDR3 is TGTGCCAGCCCTTCAATGGGCCTCAGCACAGATACGCAGTATTTT. As protein: CASPSMGLSTDTQYF.

This chain joins TRBV7-9 and TRBJ2-1; D ambiguous. Trimming shortened V by 3 bases and J by 7 bases, and 1 base separated the two germline ends. In germline, CDR1 is SEHNR, CDR2 FQNEAQ (reference sequence). The CDR3 is 10 amino acids. The CDR3 region has the DNA TGTGCCAGCAGCTTTAATGAGCAGTTCTTC. As protein: CASSFNEQFF.